The 30 T cell receptor beta chains below come from one sample, sequenced in a study of CXCR3-negative and CXCR3-positive naive CD8 T cells. Carrying UMI labels, the TRB cDNA libraries were prepared through 5' RACE. TCRdb processed the 5' RACE reads again and assigns one entry to each CDR3 protein, with no DNA. This sample contains fewer than 90,000 distinct CDR3 sequences. Sequenced material: naive CXCR3- CD8+ T cells from blood. Subset meaning: CD45RO-CCR7+CD27+CD95- naive CD8+ T cells lacking CXCR3 (TNR3-). Every receptor here comes from a human donor in good health. Some clones in this sample may be carry-over from other donors' samples.

The chain has TRBV29-1 and TRBJ2-1; checking the TCRdb D call of TRBD1 is not possible without DNA. Looked up from germline, CDR1 is SQVTM and CDR2 is ANQGSEA. This CDR3 contains 15 residues. CDR3 loop: CSVEGGDRSYNEQFF.

The genes are TRBV9 and TRBJ2-7; the TCRdb call, TRBD2, lacks DNA for checking. This CDR3 contains 15 residues. CDR1 and CDR2 (germline): SGDLS, YYNGEE. The CDR3 region is CASSVAGGPSYEQYF.

The chain carries TRBV5-1 and TRBJ2-7; the TCRdb call, TRBD1, lacks DNA for checking. The CDR3 is made up of 13 amino acids. From germline, CDR1 is SGHRS and CDR2 YFSETQ. CDR3 protein: CASRLEVGNEQYF.

CDR3: CASSPSPPEGPGELFF. V gene TRBV12-3 or TRBV12-4 combines with J gene TRBJ2-2; TCRdb picks TRBD1, but there is no DNA to check that call. The CDR3 runs 16 residues.

This chain connects TRBV28 to TRBJ2-1; lacking DNA, the TRBD2 call made by TCRdb goes unchecked. The CDR3 consists of 14 residues. Looked up from germline, CDR1 is MDHEN and CDR2 is SYDVKM. CDR3 loop: CASSLTSGGNEQFF.

The chain recombines TRBV4-3 with TRBJ1-6; TCRdb lists TRBD1, though no DNA is available to test this call. From germline, CDR1 is LGHNA and CDR2 YSLEER. This CDR3 comprises 16 residues. The CDR3 protein is CASSQVKRGLRSHLHF.

This rearrangement joins TRBV29-1 to TRBJ2-2; the TCRdb call, TRBD1, lacks DNA for checking. This CDR3 has 12 residues. Germline values: CDR1 SQVTM, CDR2 ANQGSEA. The CDR3 here is CSVENRAGELFF.

Here the CDR3 reads CASRREANTGELFF. The chain joins TRBV6-2 or TRBV6-3 to TRBJ2-2. This CDR3 region has 14 residues. Germline lookup yields CDR1 MNHEY and CDR2 SVGEGT.

The chain is built from TRBV20-1 and TRBJ2-1; TCRdb gives TRBD2 as the D gene, but with no DNA this cannot be confirmed. Germline assignment: CDR1 DFQATT and CDR2 SNEGSKA (reference sequence). This CDR3 spans 14 amino acids. CDR3 protein: CSASTGTAPDEQFF.

V usage is TRBV5-6 and J usage is TRBJ2-7; TCRdb indicates TRBD1, and absent DNA this call remains unverified. The V gene's germline CDR1 is SGHDT and CDR2 YYEEEE. The CDR3 extends over 14 amino acids. The CDR3 region is CASSPGQGIYEQYF.

The chain joins TRBV4-3 to TRBJ1-1; TCRdb selects TRBD1, and the lack of DNA leaves this call unchecked. The CDR3 loop spans 15 amino acids. CDR1 and CDR2 from the germline V gene are LGHNA and YSLEER. The CDR3 protein is CASSRAQGLSTEAFF.

The chain employs TRBV29-1 and TRBJ1-2; checking the TCRdb D call of TRBD1 is not possible without DNA. CDR3 length: 14 amino acids. CDR1 and CDR2 from the germline V gene are SQVTM and ANQGSEA. The CDR3 sequence is CSVRPGQGSFEPFF.

The rearrangement joins TRBV29-1 to TRBJ1-2. Germline V gene lookup returns CDR1 SQVTM and CDR2 ANQGSEA. The length of the CDR3 is 11 residues. CDR3 protein: CSVASDYGYTF. The full variable domain, rest sourced from reference TRBV29-1 and TRBJ1-2, is SAVISQKPSRDICQRGTSLTIQCQVDSQVTMMFWYRQQPGQSLTLIATANQGSEATYESGFVIDKFPISRPNLTFSTLTVSNMSPEDSSIYLCSVASDYGYTFGSGTRLTVV.

The J gene is TRBJ2-1, the V gene TRBV9; absent DNA, TCRdb's TRBD2 call cannot be checked. The length of the CDR3 is 17 residues. Germline V gene data show CDR1 as SGDLS and CDR2 as YYNGEE. This chain's CDR3 is CASSAGLAGSTYNEQFF.

V usage is TRBV28 and J usage is TRBJ2-7; TCRdb picks TRBD1, but there is no DNA to check that call. This CDR3 is 17 amino acids long. Germline V gene sequence: CDR1 MDHEN, CDR2 SYDVKM. The CDR3 spells CASSLPSPGTGGYEQYF.

The V and J genes are TRBV7-9 and TRBJ2-7; checking the TCRdb D call of TRBD1 is not possible without DNA. The germline V gene has CDR1 SEHNR and CDR2 FQNEAQ (reference sequence). This CDR3 is built from 14 residues. This CDR3 reads CASSPTGNLYEQYF. The whole variable domain, filled in from reference TRBV7-9 and TRBJ2-7, reads DTGVSQNPRHKITKRGQNVTFRCDPISEHNRLYWYRQTLGQGPEFLTYFQNEAQLEKSRLLSDRFSAERPKGSFSTLEIQRTEQGDSAMYLCASSPTGNLYEQYFGPGTRLTVT.

The chain carries TRBV20-1 and TRBJ2-1; TCRdb's assignment of TRBD2 cannot be checked, as there is no DNA. CDR3 size: 14 residues. Per germline, CDR1 DFQATT and CDR2 SNEGSKA (reference sequence). The CDR3 region is CSARGLAGGDEQFF.

The chain links TRBV20-1 to TRBJ2-5; the D gene TCRdb calls, TRBD1, cannot be checked with no DNA. The CDR3 is 12 amino acids. Germline assignment: CDR1 DFQATT and CDR2 SNEGSKA (reference sequence). The CDR3 sequence is CSADRGRETQYF.

Here the CDR3 reads CASSHLAGFYEQYF. This sequence joins TRBV7-2 and TRBJ2-7; the D call from TCRdb, TRBD2, cannot be confirmed without DNA. CDR1 SGHTA and CDR2 FQGNSA come from the germline V gene. CDR3 length: 14 residues.

CDR3 protein: CASRRDSENSPLHF. The V call is TRBV13, the J call TRBJ1-6; the D gene TCRdb calls, TRBD1, cannot be checked with no DNA. This CDR3 has 14 residues. Per germline, CDR1 PRHDT and CDR2 FYEKMQ (reference sequence).

The chain employs TRBV7-9 and TRBJ2-1; absent DNA, TCRdb's TRBD2 call cannot be checked. The germline V gene has CDR1 SEHNR and CDR2 FQNEAQ (reference sequence). This CDR3 spans 15 amino acids. The CDR3 loop reads CASSLASGRAPEQFF.

The chain combines TRBV10-2 with TRBJ2-6; TCRdb proposes TRBD2, but this gene call is untestable without DNA. Per germline, CDR1 WSHSY and CDR2 SAAADI. This CDR3 has 17 amino acids. The CDR3 protein is CASSDLAGHSGANVLTF.

The rearrangement joins TRBV12-3 or TRBV12-4 to TRBJ1-5; TCRdb returns TRBD1, unconfirmable since there is no DNA. The CDR3 runs to 15 residues. CDR3 sequence: CASSLGGRLNQPQHF.

The CDR3 sequence: CASSQRSGYTEAFF. This rearrangement joins TRBV4-3 to TRBJ1-1. Germline V CDR1 and CDR2: LGHNA, YSLEER. The CDR3 is made up of 14 amino acids.

The chain joins TRBV29-1 to TRBJ2-7; there is no DNA to check the TCRdb D call of TRBD1. Germline CDR1 SQVTM, CDR2 ANQGSEA. The CDR3 runs 12 residues. The CDR3 loop is CSVEEQDYEQYF.

The chain is built from TRBV29-1 and TRBJ2-7. This CDR3 comprises 13 residues. Germline V gives CDR1 SQVTM, CDR2 ANQGSEA. CDR3 region: CSVVHDSSYEQYF.

V gene TRBV14 combines with J gene TRBJ2-7; TCRdb's D call of TRBD2 is untestable without DNA. The germline V gene has CDR1 SGHDN and CDR2 FVKESK. The CDR3 spans 16 residues. CDR3 amino acids: CASSQVDYQAFDEQYF.

The genes are TRBV25-1 and TRBJ2-3; TCRdb names TRBD1, which stays unverified in the absence of DNA. Per germline, CDR1 MGHDK and CDR2 SYGVNS. This CDR3 region has 15 residues. CDR3 loop: CASSEIGRSTDTQYF.

This chain uses TRBV29-1 with TRBJ2-7; the TRBD1 assignment by TCRdb is unverifiable without DNA. In germline, CDR1 is SQVTM, CDR2 ANQGSEA. This CDR3 spans 14 amino acids. The chain's CDR3 is CSVDSGTGPYEQYF.

This chain uses TRBV7-9 with TRBJ1-5. Germline values: CDR1 SEHNR, CDR2 FQNEAQ (reference sequence). This CDR3 is 14 amino acids long. This CDR3 is CASSSGEAIQPQHF.